This entry describes one T cell receptor beta chain. The antigen remains undetermined. Clones were sequenced by immunoSEQ multiplex PCR, and TCRdb holds only the in-frame ones, with some missing. This table holds fewer than 13,000 clones, 75% to 95% found once. The time point here: roughly ten-day in vitro stimulation with candidate neoantigen peptide 3. The data derive from a study of PD-1 blockade in mismatch repair-deficient tumors. Study-wide results and caveats: Rapid post-treatment expansion, then contraction, generally preceding radiologic response, marked tumor-resident clones.

Germline-derived CDR1 and CDR2 are SQVTM and ANQGSEA. After removal of 4 bases from V and 2 bases from J, the junction contained 2 bases not matched to a gene. This CDR3 is built from 12 residues. Material: cells cultured in vitro, obtained from a patient treated with pembrolizumab. The V gene is TRBV29-1, the J gene TRBJ2-7, with 7 positions matching TRBD1. The receptor was derived from an adult with mismatch repair-deficient cancer. CDR3 nucleotide sequence: TGCAGCGTTGGGACAGGAACCTACGAGCAGTACTTC. Translated: CSVGTGTYEQYF.